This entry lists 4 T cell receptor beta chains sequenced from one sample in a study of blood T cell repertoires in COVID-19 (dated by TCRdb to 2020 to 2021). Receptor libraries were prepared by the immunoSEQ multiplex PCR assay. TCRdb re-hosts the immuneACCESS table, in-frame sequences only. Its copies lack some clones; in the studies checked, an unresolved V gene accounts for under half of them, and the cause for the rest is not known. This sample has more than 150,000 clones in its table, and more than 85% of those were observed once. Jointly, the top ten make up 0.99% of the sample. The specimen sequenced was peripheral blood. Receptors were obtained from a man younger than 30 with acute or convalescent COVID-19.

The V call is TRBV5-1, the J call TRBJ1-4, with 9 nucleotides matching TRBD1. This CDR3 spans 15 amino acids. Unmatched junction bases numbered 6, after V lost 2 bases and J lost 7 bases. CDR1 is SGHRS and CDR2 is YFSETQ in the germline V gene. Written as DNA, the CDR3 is TGCGCCAGCAGCTTACTGGACAGGGGCGGTGAAAAACTGTTTTTT. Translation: CASSLLDRGGEKLFF.

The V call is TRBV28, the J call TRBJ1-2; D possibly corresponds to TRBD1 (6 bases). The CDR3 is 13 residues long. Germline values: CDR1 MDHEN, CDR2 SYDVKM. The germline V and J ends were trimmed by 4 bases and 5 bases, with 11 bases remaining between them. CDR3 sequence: CASSSSGVYGYTF. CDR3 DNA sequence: TGTGCCAGCAGTTCCTCAGGGGTTTATGGCTACACCTTC.

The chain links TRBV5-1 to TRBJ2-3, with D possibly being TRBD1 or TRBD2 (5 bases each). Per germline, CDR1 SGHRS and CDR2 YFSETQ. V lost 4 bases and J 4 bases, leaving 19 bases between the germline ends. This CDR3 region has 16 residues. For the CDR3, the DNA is TGCGCCAGCAGCCTGGGGGTGGCGGGTGCAGCAGATACGCAGTATTTT. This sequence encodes CASSLGVAGAADTQYF.

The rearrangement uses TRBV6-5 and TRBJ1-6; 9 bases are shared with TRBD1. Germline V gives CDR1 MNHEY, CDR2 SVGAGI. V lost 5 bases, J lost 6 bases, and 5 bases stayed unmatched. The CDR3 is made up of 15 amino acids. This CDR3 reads CASSPPTGGNSPLHF. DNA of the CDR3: TGTGCCAGCAGTCCCCCGACAGGGGGTAATTCACCCCTCCACTTT.